The following is a T cell receptor (beta chain) sequence with its context. This record comes from a study of early T cells in non-severe SARS-CoV-2 infection. Trimming removed 6 bases at V and 5 bases at J, with 22 bases between. The CDR3 is 15 amino acids. Germline V lookup: CDR1 SQVTM, CDR2 ANQGSEA. The protocol attached unique molecular identifiers to individual cDNA molecules. From the 5' RACE reads, TCRdb called clonotypes with MiXCR, one entry per CDR3 protein. The table shows roughly 80,000 distinct CDR3 sequences, with roughly a sixth occurring only once. The clonotype comes from an adult who was a healthcare worker with PCR-confirmed SARS-CoV-2 infection or an uninfected control (not recorded which). Material for sequencing was whole blood. The chain employs TRBV29-1 and TRBJ1-2; D is perhaps TRBD1 (5 bases). The CDR3 sequence: CSVPTWGRAYYGYTF. Here the CDR3 DNA reads TGCAGCGTCCCGACTTGGGGCAGGGCATATTATGGCTACACCTTC. The full variable domain, its missing parts supplied by reference TRBV29-1 and TRBJ1-2, is SAVISQKPSRDICQRGTSLTIQCQVDSQVTMMFWYRQQPGQSLTLIATANQGSEATYESGFVIDKFPISRPNLTFSTLTVSNMSPEDSSIYLCSVPTWGRAYYGYTFGSGTRLTVV.